These T cell receptor beta chains were read from a single sample in a study of blood T cell repertoires in COVID-19. The repertoire was sequenced with immunoSEQ multiplex PCR; TCRdb's copy has only in-frame clones and lacks some. The sample yields 360,000 or so clones, roughly 87% seen once. Source material: PBMCs or T cells enriched from blood (not recorded which). The receptors were sampled from a woman between 25 and 40 years old who had recovered from COVID-19. Both conserved end residues are part of each CDR3. D genes are given only for firm matches. The size entry is marked missing in some rows and otherwise reads once, few, many or a size class.

v_call	j_call	clone_size	d_call	cdr3_nt	cdr3_aa
TRBV28	TRBJ2-7	few	TRBD1	TGTGCCAGCAATACCCCTCCCAGGGGGTTTACCTCACGATACGAGCAGTACTTC	CASNTPPRGFTSRYEQYF
TRBV5-1	TRBJ1-2	NA	TRBD1	TGCGCCAGCAGCACCAACAGGGGGGTGGACTATGGCTACACCTTC	CASSTNRGVDYGYTF
TRBV28	TRBJ2-7	NA	TRBD2	TGTGCCAGCAGCCCCTCCCCAGGACTAGCGGGAGGGCCTGACCACGAGCAGTACTTC	CASSPSPGLAGGPDHEQYF
TRBV2	TRBJ2-7	NA	NA	TGTGCCAGCACCTTACCGGGGACCTACGAGCAGTACTTC	CASTLPGTYEQYF
TRBV7-2	TRBJ2-3	NA	TRBD1	TGTGCCAGCAGCCTGGACAGGGGGCTCCAGTATTTT	CASSLDRGLQYF
TRBV28	TRBJ1-1	NA	NA	TGTGCCAGCAGACGAACTGACAGAAACACTGAAGCTTTCTTT	CASRRTDRNTEAFF
TRBV27	TRBJ1-4	NA	NA	TGTGCCAGCAGAGAAAGTTCGGAGGGCCACAATGAAAAACTGTTTTTT	CASRESSEGHNEKLFF
TRBV27	TRBJ1-4	NA	TRBD1	TGTGCCAGCAGTCAGTCATCCCCCGGGACAGGCTATAATGAAAAACTGTTTTTT	CASSQSSPGTGYNEKLFF
TRBV5-5	TRBJ2-1	NA	TRBD2	TGTGCCAGCAGCTTGGGACTAGCGGGAGGGTCGGGGAATGAGCAGTTCTTC	CASSLGLAGGSGNEQFF
TRBV3-1/TRBV3-2	TRBJ2-5	NA	NA	TGTGCCAGCAGCCAAGGCAGGGCTAGGCAAGAGACCCAGTACTTC	CASSQGRARQETQYF
TRBV5-4	TRBJ1-3	once	NA	TGTGCCAGCAGCTTGGGGGCAGGGGAAAACACCATATATTTT	CASSLGAGENTIYF
TRBV5-8	TRBJ1-2	NA	TRBD1	TGTGCCAGCAGCTTGGACAGGGGGACTGGCTACACCTTC	CASSLDRGTGYTF
TRBV6-1	TRBJ2-7	NA	NA	TGTGCCAGCAGTGAATCCCCCGGGACACTAGAATACGAGCAGTACTTC	CASSESPGTLEYEQYF
TRBV2	TRBJ2-2	NA	NA	TGTGCCAGCAGTGAGAGGCATAACACCGGGGAGCTGTTTTTT	CASSERHNTGELFF
TRBV18	TRBJ2-3	NA	TRBD1	TGTGCCAGCTCAGGACAGGGTGTGGGCACAGATACGCAGTATTTT	CASSGQGVGTDTQYF
TRBV7-9	TRBJ1-2	NA	NA	TGTGCCAGCAGCTTACCACAGGAGTATGGCTACACCTTC	CASSLPQEYGYTF
TRBV3-1/TRBV3-2	TRBJ2-1	once	TRBD2	TGTGCCAGCAGCCAAGGGGGGGGAATGGATGAGCAGTTCTTC	CASSQGGGMDEQFF
TRBV28	TRBJ1-6	NA	NA	TGTGCCAGCAGGTCCCGGGCCGCGCTTCTAGGGAGTTCACCCCTCCACTTT	CASRSRAALLGSSPLHF
TRBV4-1	TRBJ1-5	NA	TRBD1	TGCGCCAGCAGCCAAGTCGCAGGGGGTAGCAATCAGCCCCAGCATTTT	CASSQVAGGSNQPQHF
TRBV11-2	TRBJ1-6	NA	NA	TGTGCCAGCAGCTTTTTCGGGTATAATTCACCCCTCCACTTT	CASSFFGYNSPLHF
TRBV7-8	TRBJ1-3	NA	NA	TGTGCCAGCAGCTTAGACGGACTCTCTGGAAACACCATATATTTT	CASSLDGLSGNTIYF
TRBV9	TRBJ2-5	NA	NA	TGTGCCAGCAGCGTCCGCGACGGGGAGACCCAGTACTTC	CASSVRDGETQYF
TRBV28	TRBJ2-5	NA	TRBD2	TGTGCCAGCAGAGCGACTAGCGGGGGGAAGACCCAGTACTTC	CASRATSGGKTQYF
TRBV5-1	TRBJ1-1	NA	NA	TGCGCCAGCAGCTTACTTACTCCCAACACTGAAGCTTTCTTT	CASSLLTPNTEAFF
TRBV2	TRBJ1-4	few	TRBD1	TGTGCCAGCAGTGAAGTAGGCCAGGGGGTTGAAAAACTGTTTTTT	CASSEVGQGVEKLFF
TRBV15	TRBJ1-1	NA	TRBD1	TGTGCCACCAGCAGGGGACAGGGCCTTAACACTGAAGCTTTCTTT	CATSRGQGLNTEAFF
TRBV28	TRBJ2-7	NA	NA	TGTGCCAGCACCTCAATGAGGGCGTTCTCCTACGAGCAGTACTTC	CASTSMRAFSYEQYF
TRBV6-6	TRBJ2-7	NA	NA	TGTGCCAGCACCAACTGGGAATCTAGCGACGAGCAGTACTTC	CASTNWESSDEQYF
TRBV19	TRBJ1-1	once	NA	TGTGCCAGTAGGCCGGGGGGGGCGAACACTGAAGCTTTCTTT	CASRPGGANTEAFF
TRBV28	TRBJ2-5	NA	NA	TGTGCCAGCAGCAGGTCCCAAGAGACCCAGTACTTC	CASSRSQETQYF
TRBV19	TRBJ2-7	NA	TRBD1	TGTGCCAGTAGCAGGGCAGGGGGTCCCTACGAGCAGTACTTC	CASSRAGGPYEQYF
TRBV7-2	TRBJ1-4	NA	TRBD1	TGTGCCAGCAGCTTACAGGGGGCGGGCGAAAAACTGTTTTTT	CASSLQGAGEKLFF
TRBV7-2	TRBJ1-4	NA	NA	TGTGCCAGCAGCTCAACCCCCGGGTTGGTTCACTACGATAATGAAAAACTGTTTTTT	CASSSTPGLVHYDNEKLFF
TRBV5-5	TRBJ1-5	once	NA	TGTGCCAGCAGCCCCCCCGGGGTTGAGAATCAGCCCCAGCATTTT	CASSPPGVENQPQHF
TRBV25-1	TRBJ2-3	NA	TRBD1	TGTGCCAGCAGTGGGAACAGGGGTAGGGATACGCAGTATTTT	CASSGNRGRDTQYF
TRBV5-4	TRBJ2-1	NA	NA	TGTGCCAGCAGCCCCCTAGCGGGCAGGGGGGATGAGCAGTTCTTC	CASSPLAGRGDEQFF
TRBV2	TRBJ2-2	NA	TRBD2	TGTGCCAGCAGCAAGGTCCTAGCGGGAGGGAACACCGGGGAGCTGTTTTTT	CASSKVLAGGNTGELFF
TRBV7-9	TRBJ2-3	NA	TRBD1	TGTGCCAGCAGCAGAGGACAGGGACTCACAGATACGCAGTATTTT	CASSRGQGLTDTQYF
TRBV19	TRBJ1-2	NA	NA	TGTGCCAACCCTATGACACATCCTTCGAACTATGGCTACACCTTC	CANPMTHPSNYGYTF
TRBV5-1	TRBJ1-1	few	TRBD1	TGCGCCAGCAGCAAGCCTCTCGGGACAGGGGCTTCTGAAGCTTTCTTT	CASSKPLGTGASEAFF
TRBV13	TRBJ2-3	NA	NA	TGTGCCAGCAGCCCCCCAGAGACTAGCACAGATACGCAGTATTTT	CASSPPETSTDTQYF
TRBV28	TRBJ2-7	NA	TRBD1	TGTGCCAGCAGGGACAGGGAAGGTTCCTACGAGCAGTACTTC	CASRDREGSYEQYF
TRBV6-5	TRBJ1-4	NA	NA	TGTGCCAGCAGTCTCCAGGGTCAGGAAAAACTGTTTTTT	CASSLQGQEKLFF
TRBV7-2	TRBJ1-2	NA	NA	TGTGCCAGCAGCTCGGGTATTGGGTATGGCTACACCTTC	CASSSGIGYGYTF
TRBV30	TRBJ2-5	NA	NA	TGTGCCTGGGCGACAGTACAAGAGACCCAGTACTTC	CAWATVQETQYF
TRBV7-2	TRBJ2-5	NA	TRBD1	TGTGCCAGCAGCTTAGCGGTCAGGGGGCATATTACCCAAGAGACCCAGTACTTC	CASSLAVRGHITQETQYF
TRBV9	TRBJ1-6	NA	NA	TGTGCCAGCAGCGCCCGGACAGCTTCCTCTTCAAATTCACCCCTCCACTTT	CASSARTASSSNSPLHF
TRBV10-3	TRBJ2-7	NA	TRBD1	TGTGCCATCACATCCGGGACAGTTACCTACGAGCAGTACTTC	CAITSGTVTYEQYF
TRBV19	TRBJ1-2	NA	NA	TGTGCCAGTAGTATCGAGGCAGCCAGCTATGGCTACACCTTC	CASSIEAASYGYTF
TRBV18	TRBJ2-7	NA	TRBD2	TGTGCCAGCTCACCCCAACCCACTAGCGGGATAACTGGGGGAGAGCAGTACTTC	CASSPQPTSGITGGEQYF
TRBV3-1/TRBV3-2	TRBJ2-7	NA	NA	TGTGCCAGCAGCCAAGATGCCCTTGGCTCCGTCTCCTACGAGCAGTACTTC	CASSQDALGSVSYEQYF
TRBV5-6	TRBJ2-5	NA	TRBD1	TGTGCCAGCAGCGACAGGGACCCGCTCCAGGAGACCCAGTACTTC	CASSDRDPLQETQYF
TRBV10-3	TRBJ1-2	NA	NA	TGTGCCACCGGCAGAGACTCTAACTATGGCTACACCTTC	CATGRDSNYGYTF
TRBV7-8	TRBJ1-3	NA	NA	TGTGCCAGCAGCTGGGGGAGGGGGAAAGGAAACACCATATATTTT	CASSWGRGKGNTIYF
TRBV24-1	TRBJ2-3	NA	NA	TGTGCCACCAGTCCAGGTAGCGGTCGCACAGATACGCAGTATTTT	CATSPGSGRTDTQYF